This T cell receptor (beta chain) was obtained from a study of blood T cell repertoires in COVID-19. This CDR3 contains 13 residues. Germline V gene lookup returns CDR1 SGHRS and CDR2 YFSETQ. Trimming left V 0 bases short and J 7 bases short, with 9 bases between. TCRdb's table, derived via immunoSEQ multiplex PCR, lists solely in-frame clones and lacks some. The sample shows about 400,000 clones, around 90% of them seen only once. The genes are TRBV5-1 and TRBJ2-3; the D is unclear. Sequencing was performed on PBMCs or T cells enriched from blood (not recorded which). This clonotype was obtained from a woman aged 40 to 50 with acute COVID-19. Here the CDR3 reads CASSLERPNTQYF. In DNA form, the CDR3 reads TGCGCCAGCAGCTTGGAGCGCCCTAATACGCAGTATTTT.